The 27 T cell receptor beta chains reported below all come from one sample, sequenced in a study of beta chain features in type 1 diabetes. These receptors have no identified antigens. Expressed TCRB transcripts were sequenced, since all the RNA that had been isolated was reverse transcribed. Produced via immunoSEQ multiplex PCR; TCRdb's table is partial and in-frame only. The repertoire includes about 180,000 clones, around 7.9% of them detected once, and 0.5% to 0.55% sits in the top ten. Study-wide findings and caveats: TCRB CDR3s from Type 1 diabetes patients were moderately but significantly shorter in all four CD4+ subsets.

The sample comprised central memory CD4+ T cells from blood. These TCRs come from a man aged 18 to 35 with type 1 diabetes.

In its sample, this clone was seen a few times. The chain links TRBV2 to TRBJ2-7, with D unclear. The V end lost 7 bases, the J end lost 0 bases, and 13 bases lay between the germline ends. Germline CDR1 reads SNHLY; CDR2 reads FYNNEI. The CDR3 sequence is 14 residues long. The CDR3 DNA sequence: TGTGCCAGCAAGATCAACCGGAGCTCCTACGAGCAGTACTTC. Its translation is CASKINRSSYEQYF.

In its sample, this clone was seen a few times. The chain carries TRBV18 and TRBJ1-1; possibly TRBD1 for D (5 bases). Trimming stripped 2 bases from V and 7 bases from J, with 14 bases between. Germline CDR1 KGHSH, CDR2 LQKENI. The CDR3 has 14 residues. DNA of the CDR3: TGTGCCAGCTCACCAGCTCTCCCGGGGGGTGAAGCTTTCTTT. It encodes CASSPALPGGEAFF.

The V call is TRBV2, the J call TRBJ1-2; D possibly corresponds to TRBD1 (6 bases). Germline CDR1 is SNHLY and CDR2 is FYNNEI. This CDR3 is built from 13 residues. V lost 4 bases and J lost 2, with 8 bases in between. The CDR3 is CASSGDINYGYTF. CDR3 in DNA: TGTGCCAGCAGTGGGGACATCAACTATGGCTACACCTTC.

This clone came up many times. The rearrangement joins TRBV28 to TRBJ2-1; 9 bases map to TRBD2. CDR3 length: 13 residues. The V and J ends lost 6 bases and 15 bases, in that order; junction bases with no gene match: 12. Germline CDR1 is MDHEN and CDR2 is SYDVKM. CDR3 DNA: TGTGCCAGCAGCCGAAACGCGGGGGGGCCATCGTTCTTC. Protein: CASSRNAGGPSFF.

This clone has only a few counts. The chain is built from TRBV5-6 and TRBJ1-5, with unresolved D. The V gene lost 5 bases and the J gene lost 7 bases, with 10 bases spanning the gap. The CDR3 is made up of 12 amino acids. The germline V gene encodes CDR1 SGHDT and CDR2 YYEEEE. The CDR3 reads CASSLADQPQHF. Written as DNA, the CDR3 is TGTGCCAGCAGTTTAGCGGACCAGCCCCAGCATTTT.

CDR3 sequence reads: CASSWDYLSSYNEQFF. The CDR3 nucleotides are TGTGCCAGCAGTTGGGACTACCTGAGCTCCTACAATGAGCAGTTCTTC. The chain combines TRBV27 with TRBJ2-1; 7 bases are shared with TRBD2. The CDR3 length is 16 residues. V trimming: 4 bases; J trimming: 0 bases; junction bases outside the gene matches: 6. From germline, CDR1 is MNHEY and CDR2 SMNVEV (reference sequence).

J is TRBJ1-1 and V is TRBV2, with 7 bases aligning to TRBD1. Germline loops: CDR1 SNHLY, CDR2 FYNNEI. There are 14 residues in the CDR3. The V and J ends lost 5 bases and 1 base, in that order; junction bases with no gene match: 4. The DNA of the CDR3 is TGTGCCAGCAGTCGGGACAGTTCGAACACTGAAGCTTTCTTT. It yields the protein CASSRDSSNTEAFF.

This clone turned up a few times. This chain uses TRBV9 with TRBJ1-3; D ambiguous. The CDR3 runs to 15 residues. CDR1 is SGDLS, CDR2 YYNGEE, per germline. The V and J ends lost 0 bases and 4 bases respectively, with 11 bases between them. For the CDR3, the DNA is TGTGCCAGCAGCGTAGGTGGACTAGCGGGAAACACCATATATTTT. Its translation: CASSVGGLAGNTIYF.

This clone was seen only a few times. V and J are TRBV14 and TRBJ2-1, with D unclear. V was clipped by 0 bases and J by 9 bases, with 9 bases between them. Germline values: CDR1 SGHDN, CDR2 FVKESK. The CDR3 length is 13 residues. The CDR3 sequence: CASSQDIAAEQFF. CDR3 sequence (DNA): TGTGCCAGCAGCCAAGATATTGCGGCTGAGCAGTTCTTC.

The J gene is TRBJ1-2, the V gene TRBV28; D not resolved. This CDR3 has 13 amino acids. Looked up from germline, CDR1 is MDHEN and CDR2 is SYDVKM. The V and J ends lost 5 bases and 4 bases respectively, with 11 bases between them. DNA for the CDR3: TGTGCCAGCAGTCCTGCGGGATTCTATGGCTACACCTTC. It codes for CASSPAGFYGYTF.

This clone was recorded a few times. V and J are TRBV18 and TRBJ1-1; D gene uncertain. The germline gives CDR1 KGHSH, CDR2 LQKENI. The CDR3 sequence is 13 residues long. Trimming removed 5 bases at V and 1 base at J, with 8 bases between. The DNA for the CDR3 is TGTGCCAGCTCAGACTACCAGAACACTGAAGCTTTCTTT. Translation gives CASSDYQNTEAFF.

Only a few counts were recorded for this clone. The chain has TRBV18 and TRBJ2-7; D unclear. Germline V CDR1 and CDR2: KGHSH, LQKENI. The CDR3 extends over 14 amino acids. The V and J ends lost 0 bases and 3 bases respectively, with 9 bases between them. CDR3 amino acids: CASSPPQARYEQYF. The CDR3 DNA is TGTGCCAGCTCACCACCGCAGGCCCGCTACGAGCAGTACTTC. Full variable domain (outside the CDR3, taken from reference TRBV18 and TRBJ2-7): NAGVMQNPRHLVRRRGQEARLRCSPMKGHSHVYWYRQLPEEGLKFMVYLQKENIIDESGMPKERFSAEFPKEGPSILRIQQVVRGDSAAYFCASSPPQARYEQYFGPGTRLTVT.

On this clone: Distinct nucleotide sequences in the sample also encode this CDR3. The chain couples TRBV7-2 to TRBJ2-1; TRBD2 matches at 8 bases. Losses at the gene ends were 5 bases for V and 1 base for J; bases not matched to a gene: 4. The germline V gene encodes CDR1 SGHTA and CDR2 FQGNSA. The CDR3 extends over 15 amino acids. CDR3 DNA: TGTGCCAGCAGCATTAGCGGGACGTCCTACAATGAGCAGTTCTTC. Translated: CASSISGTSYNEQFF.

V gene TRBV5-1 combines with J gene TRBJ2-5, with 8 bases fitting TRBD1. CDR1 and CDR2 (germline): SGHRS, YFSETQ. Trimming removed 2 bases from V and 8 bases from J; junction bases left unmatched: 8. The CDR3 totals 14 residues. The CDR3 here is CASSFDGQGQTQYF. In DNA form, the CDR3 reads TGCGCCAGCAGCTTTGATGGACAGGGTCAAACCCAGTACTTC.

A few counts support this clone. The chain carries TRBV29-1 and TRBJ2-3; D remains unclear. The CDR3 consists of 13 residues. Deletions cut 7 bases from V and 2 bases from J, with 13 bases between. Germline lookup yields CDR1 SQVTM and CDR2 ANQGSEA. Here the CDR3 reads CSARGLFTDTQYF. The CDR3 nucleotides read TGCAGCGCCCGAGGTCTTTTCACAGATACGCAGTATTTT.

The chain links TRBV27 to TRBJ2-2; a weak D match, TRBD2 (5 bases). Germline V lookup: CDR1 MNHEY, CDR2 SMNVEV (reference sequence). The CDR3 has 14 residues. Trimming left V 3 bases short and J 4 bases short, with 9 bases between. In nucleotides, the CDR3 is TGTGCCAGCAGTTTCGGGGTGCGCACCGGGGAGCTGTTTTTT. Residues: CASSFGVRTGELFF.

This chain links TRBV15 with TRBJ1-2, with unresolved D. The CDR3 has 14 amino acids. Germline values: CDR1 LNHNV, CDR2 YYDKDF (reference sequence). Trimming pared 1 base from V and 5 bases from J, leaving 11 bases between. The CDR3 here is CATSRGGGSYGYTF. Written as DNA, the CDR3 is TGTGCCACCAGCAGAGGGGGAGGGAGTTATGGCTACACCTTC.

There are a few counts of this clone. The J gene is TRBJ2-7, the V gene TRBV5-6; tentatively, D is TRBD1 (6 bases). The CDR3 consists of 12 residues. V lost 5 bases, J lost 4 bases, and 10 bases lay in between. Germline lookup yields CDR1 SGHDT and CDR2 YYEEEE. The CDR3, as DNA: TGTGCCAGCAGTCCAGGGGCATACGAGCAGTACTTC. It specifies CASSPGAYEQYF.

This sequence joins TRBV2 and TRBJ1-5, with TRBD1 identical over 9 bases. CDR3 length: 14 residues. Trimming at V came to 4 bases and at J to 7 bases, leaving 5 bases not matched to a gene. Germline-derived CDR1 and CDR2 are SNHLY and FYNNEI. The CDR3 coding sequence is TGTGCCAGCAGTGGTAGGGACAGGGCACAGCCCCAGCATTTT. It yields the protein CASSGRDRAQPQHF. Supplemented by reference TRBV2 and TRBJ1-5, the full variable domain reads EPEVTQTPSHQVTQMGQEVILRCVPISNHLYFYWYRQILGQKVEFLVSFYNNEISEKSEIFDDQFSVERPDGSNFTLKIRSTKLEDSAMYFCASSGRDRAQPQHFGDGTRLSIL.

This clone was counted between two and nine times. This chain links TRBV6-1 with TRBJ1-2; D possibly corresponds to TRBD1 (5 bases). The CDR3 sequence is 14 residues long. The V gene lost 4 bases and the J gene lost 6 bases, with 15 bases spanning the gap. Germline CDR1 and CDR2: MNHNS and SASEGT. The CDR3 bases are TGTGCCAGCAGTGTTAAGCAGGGTGACCATGGCTACACCTTC. Translated: CASSVKQGDHGYTF.

This chain joins TRBV29-1 and TRBJ1-3, with TRBD1 matching 8 bases. J was trimmed by 0 bases and V by 7 bases; bases with no gene match: 5. The CDR3 runs 14 residues. Per germline, CDR1 SQVTM and CDR2 ANQGSEA. The CDR3 spells CSATGQGSGNTIYF. The CDR3 DNA is TGCAGCGCCACTGGACAGGGCTCTGGAAACACCATATATTTT.

This clone appeared a few times. The chain has TRBV6-5 and TRBJ2-7; TRBD1 agrees at 10 bases. CDR3 size: 14 residues. CDR1 is MNHEY and CDR2 is SVGAGI in the germline V gene. The V segment lost 6 bases and the J segment 5 bases; nucleotides outside the gene matches: 7. The DNA for the CDR3 is TGTGCCAGCAGGAAAGGACAGGGGGGAGACGAGCAGTACTTC. It is translated as CASRKGQGGDEQYF.

The V and J genes are TRBV4-3 and TRBJ2-3, with TRBD2 matching 7 bases. The CDR3 contains 15 residues. The junction had 4 bases not matched to a gene; V was cut back by 0 bases and J by 4 bases. Germline values: CDR1 LGHNA, CDR2 YSLEER. The CDR3 sequence is CASSQDGGRADTQYF. DNA for the CDR3: TGCGCCAGCAGCCAAGATGGAGGGAGGGCAGATACGCAGTATTTT.

This clone occurred a few times. This may be a read error, as it is one base from a much larger clone. Additional DNA sequences in this sample encode the identical CDR3. The V and J genes are TRBV6-5 and TRBJ1-2; 8 bases are shared with TRBD1. This CDR3 contains 13 residues. Losses at the gene ends were 6 bases for V and 2 bases for J; bases not matched to a gene: 2. Germline CDR1 is MNHEY and CDR2 is SVGAGI. CDR3 sequence (DNA): TGTGCCAGCAGCCGACAGGGGAACTATGGCTACACCTTC. Its protein is CASSRQGNYGYTF.

The chain recombines TRBV6-1 with TRBJ2-7; 8 positions agree with TRBD1. The J segment lost 6 bases and the V segment lost 1 base, leaving 5 bases of the junction unmatched. The germline gives CDR1 MNHNS, CDR2 SASEGT. This CDR3 is 14 amino acids long. Here the CDR3 reads CASSEGTGIREQYF. The CDR3 region has the DNA TGTGCCAGCAGTGAAGGGACAGGGATCCGCGAGCAGTACTTC.

The rearrangement uses TRBV6-5 and TRBJ2-1; D might be TRBD2 (7 bases). The germline V gene encodes CDR1 MNHEY and CDR2 SVGAGI. The CDR3 spans 16 residues. V gave up 2 bases and J gave up 9 bases, with 20 bases separating them. The CDR3 nucleotides are TGTGCCAGCAGTTACGGGAGACGGGGGGCCGATGGTGAGCAGTTCTTC. Protein sequence: CASSYGRRGADGEQFF.

The chain employs TRBV7-2 and TRBJ1-2; D is undetermined. CDR1 and CDR2 (germline): SGHTA, FQGNSA. The V gene lost 8 bases and the J gene lost 0 bases, with 19 bases spanning the gap. The CDR3 has 16 residues. DNA of the CDR3: TGTGCCAGCTCCCCGAGGGCGGAACGCGCTAACTATGGCTACACCTTC. Its protein is CASSPRAERANYGYTF. Supplemented by reference TRBV7-2 and TRBJ1-2, the full variable domain reads GAGVSQSPSNKVTEKGKDVELRCDPISGHTALYWYRQSLGQGLEFLIYFQGNSAPDKSGLPSDRFSAERTGGSVSTLTIQRTQQEDSAVYLCASSPRAERANYGYTFGSGTRLTVV.